Sequencing of this T cell receptor (beta chain) was carried out in a study of T cell repertoires in ileal Crohn's disease. Study-level points and caveats: Mucosal expansions were suggested to be mainly CD8 T cells.

The germline CDR1 and CDR2 sequences are SGHRS and YFSETQ. The CDR3 is made up of 14 amino acids. With 3 bases clipped from V and 2 bases from J, the junction kept 2 bases outside the gene matches. This clone showed up just a few times. The antigen is unknown. TCRdb's table, derived via immunoSEQ multiplex PCR, lists solely in-frame clones and lacks some. The data show under 20,000 clones, with 83% seen just once and 10% held by the top ten. The origin of this receptor is an adult with Crohn's disease. The specimen sequenced was ileal tissue. The V gene is TRBV5-1, the J gene TRBJ1-3; 7 bases match TRBD1. This CDR3 is CASSSTGTGNTIYF. In DNA form, the CDR3 reads TGCGCCAGCAGCTCGACAGGGACTGGAAACACCATATATTTT.